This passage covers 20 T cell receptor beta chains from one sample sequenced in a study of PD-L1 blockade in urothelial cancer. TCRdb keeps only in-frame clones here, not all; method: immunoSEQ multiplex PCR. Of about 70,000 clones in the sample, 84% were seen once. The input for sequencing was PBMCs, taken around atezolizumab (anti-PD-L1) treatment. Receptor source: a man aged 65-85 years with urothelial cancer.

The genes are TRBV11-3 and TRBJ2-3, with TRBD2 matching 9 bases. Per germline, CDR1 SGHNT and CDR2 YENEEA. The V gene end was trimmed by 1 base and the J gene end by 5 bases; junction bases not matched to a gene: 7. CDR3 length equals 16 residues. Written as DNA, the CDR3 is TGTGCCAGCAGCTTAGTGGTAGCGGGAGCCATAGATACGCAGTATTTT. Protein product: CASSLVVAGAIDTQYF.

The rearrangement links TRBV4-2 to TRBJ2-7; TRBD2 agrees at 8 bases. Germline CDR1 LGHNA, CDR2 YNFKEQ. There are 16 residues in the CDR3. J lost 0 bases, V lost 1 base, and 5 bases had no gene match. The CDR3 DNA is TGTGCCAGCAGCCAAGGTCTAAGCGGGAGCTCCTACGAGCAGTACTTC. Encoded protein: CASSQGLSGSSYEQYF.

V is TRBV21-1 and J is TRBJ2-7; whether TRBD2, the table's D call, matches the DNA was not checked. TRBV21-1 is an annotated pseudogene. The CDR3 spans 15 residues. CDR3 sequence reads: CASSKPTSGTYEQYF. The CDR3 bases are TGTGCCAGCAGCAAACCGACTAGCGGAACCTACGAGCAGTACTTC.

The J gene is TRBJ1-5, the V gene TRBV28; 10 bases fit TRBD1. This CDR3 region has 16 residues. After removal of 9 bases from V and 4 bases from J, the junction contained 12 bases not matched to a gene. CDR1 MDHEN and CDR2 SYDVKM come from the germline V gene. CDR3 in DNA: TGTGCCAGTTCCCTTGTAGGACAGGGGGATAATCAGCCCCAGCATTTT. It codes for CASSLVGQGDNQPQHF.

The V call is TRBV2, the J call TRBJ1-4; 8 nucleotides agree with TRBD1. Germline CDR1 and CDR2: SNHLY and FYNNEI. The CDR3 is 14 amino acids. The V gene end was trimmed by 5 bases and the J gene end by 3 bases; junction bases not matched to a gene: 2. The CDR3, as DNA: TGTGCCAGCAGTTACAGGGGGGCTAATGAAAAACTGTTTTTT. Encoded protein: CASSYRGANEKLFF. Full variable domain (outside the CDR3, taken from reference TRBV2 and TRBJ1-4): EPEVTQTPSHQVTQMGQEVILRCVPISNHLYFYWYRQILGQKVEFLVSFYNNEISEKSEIFDDQFSVERPDGSNFTLKIRSTKLEDSAMYFCASSYRGANEKLFFGSGTQLSVL.

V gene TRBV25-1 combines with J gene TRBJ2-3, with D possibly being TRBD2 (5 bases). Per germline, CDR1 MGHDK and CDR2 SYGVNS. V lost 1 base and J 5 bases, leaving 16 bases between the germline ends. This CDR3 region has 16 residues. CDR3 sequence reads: CASSEWQAPGIDTQYF. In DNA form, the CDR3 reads TGTGCCAGCAGTGAATGGCAGGCCCCGGGAATAGATACGCAGTATTTT.

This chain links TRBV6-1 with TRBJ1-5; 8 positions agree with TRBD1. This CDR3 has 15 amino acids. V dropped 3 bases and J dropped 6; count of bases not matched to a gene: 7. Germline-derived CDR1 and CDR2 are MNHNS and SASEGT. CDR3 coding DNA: TGTGCCAGCAGTGATAGACAGGGGAGCGCTCAGCCCCAGCATTTT. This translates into CASSDRQGSAQPQHF.

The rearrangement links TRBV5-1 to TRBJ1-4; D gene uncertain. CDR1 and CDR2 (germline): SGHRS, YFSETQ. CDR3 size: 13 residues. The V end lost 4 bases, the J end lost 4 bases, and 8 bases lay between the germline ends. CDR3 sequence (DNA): TGCGCCAGCAGCCCCGGGAGTAATGAAAAACTGTTTTTT. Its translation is CASSPGSNEKLFF.

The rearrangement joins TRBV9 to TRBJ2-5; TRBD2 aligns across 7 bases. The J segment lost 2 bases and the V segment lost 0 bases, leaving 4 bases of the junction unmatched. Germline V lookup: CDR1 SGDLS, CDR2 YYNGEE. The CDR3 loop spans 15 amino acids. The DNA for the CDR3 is TGTGCCAGCAGCGTAGGTTCACTAGCGCAAGAGACCCAGTACTTC. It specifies CASSVGSLAQETQYF.

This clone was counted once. The DNA of the CDR3 is TGTGCCAGCAGTCCCAACAGGGCCCAGTCCCAGTACTTC. Amino acids: CASSPNRAQSQYF. The rearrangement uses TRBV28 and TRBJ2-5; the D gene is possibly TRBD1 (6 bases). CDR1 and CDR2 (germline): MDHEN, SYDVKM. This CDR3 contains 13 residues. Trimming removed 5 bases from V and 9 bases from J, with 16 bases in between.

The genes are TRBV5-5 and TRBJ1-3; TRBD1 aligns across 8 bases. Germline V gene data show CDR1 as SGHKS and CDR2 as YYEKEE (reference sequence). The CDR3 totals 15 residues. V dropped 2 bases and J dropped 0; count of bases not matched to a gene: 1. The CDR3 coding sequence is TGTGCCAGCAGCTTTGACAGGGGCTCTGGAAACACCATATATTTT. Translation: CASSFDRGSGNTIYF.

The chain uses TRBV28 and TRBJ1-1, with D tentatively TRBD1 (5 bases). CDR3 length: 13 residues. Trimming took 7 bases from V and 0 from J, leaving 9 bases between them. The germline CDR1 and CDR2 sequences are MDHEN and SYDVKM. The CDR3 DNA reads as TGTGCCAGCATCGGACATATGAACACTGAAGCTTTCTTT. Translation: CASIGHMNTEAFF.

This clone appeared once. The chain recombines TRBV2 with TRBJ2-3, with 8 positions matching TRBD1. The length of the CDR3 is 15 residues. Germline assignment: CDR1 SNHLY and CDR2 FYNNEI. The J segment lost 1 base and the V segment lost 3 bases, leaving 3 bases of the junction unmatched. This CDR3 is CASSDPGQGTDTQYF. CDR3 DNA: TGTGCCAGCAGTGACCCGGGACAGGGCACAGATACGCAGTATTTT.

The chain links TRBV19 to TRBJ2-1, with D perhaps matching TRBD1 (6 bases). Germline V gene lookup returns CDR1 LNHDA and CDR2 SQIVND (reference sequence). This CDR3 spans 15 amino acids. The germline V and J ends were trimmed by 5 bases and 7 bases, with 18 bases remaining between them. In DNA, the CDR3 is TGTGCCAGTAGTGGTACAGGGAGAGGTAATAATGAGCAGTTCTTC. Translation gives CASSGTGRGNNEQFF.

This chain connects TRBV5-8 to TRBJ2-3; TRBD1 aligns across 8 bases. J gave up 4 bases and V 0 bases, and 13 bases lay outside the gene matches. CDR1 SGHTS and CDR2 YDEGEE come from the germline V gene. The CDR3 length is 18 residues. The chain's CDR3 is CASSLGLGTGRHSDTQYF. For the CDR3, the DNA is TGTGCCAGCAGCTTGGGACTGGGGACAGGCAGACACTCAGATACGCAGTATTTT.

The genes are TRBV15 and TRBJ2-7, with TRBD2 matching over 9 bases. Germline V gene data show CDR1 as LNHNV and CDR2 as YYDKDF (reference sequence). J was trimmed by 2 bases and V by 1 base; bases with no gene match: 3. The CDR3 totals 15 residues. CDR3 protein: CATSRGLADPYEQYF. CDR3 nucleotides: TGTGCCACCAGCAGAGGACTAGCGGACCCCTACGAGCAGTACTTC.

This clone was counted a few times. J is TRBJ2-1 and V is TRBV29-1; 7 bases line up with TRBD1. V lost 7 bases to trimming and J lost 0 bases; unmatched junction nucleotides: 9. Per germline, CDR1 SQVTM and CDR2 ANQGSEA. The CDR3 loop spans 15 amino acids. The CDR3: CSANGQASSYNEQFF. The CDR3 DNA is TGCAGCGCCAACGGACAGGCCTCCTCCTACAATGAGCAGTTCTTC.

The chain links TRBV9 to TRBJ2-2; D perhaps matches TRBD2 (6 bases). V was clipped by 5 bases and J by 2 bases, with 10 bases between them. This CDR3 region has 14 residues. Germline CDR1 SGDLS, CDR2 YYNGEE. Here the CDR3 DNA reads TGTGCCAGCAGGCCAGGGACTAACACCGGGGAGCTGTTTTTT. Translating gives CASRPGTNTGELFF.

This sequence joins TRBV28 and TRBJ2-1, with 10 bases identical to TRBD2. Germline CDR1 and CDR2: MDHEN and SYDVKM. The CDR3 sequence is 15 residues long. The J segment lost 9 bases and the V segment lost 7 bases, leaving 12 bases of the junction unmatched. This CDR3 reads CASKRGGGASVEQFF. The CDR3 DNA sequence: TGTGCCAGCAAGCGGGGGGGTGGCGCATCAGTTGAGCAGTTCTTC.

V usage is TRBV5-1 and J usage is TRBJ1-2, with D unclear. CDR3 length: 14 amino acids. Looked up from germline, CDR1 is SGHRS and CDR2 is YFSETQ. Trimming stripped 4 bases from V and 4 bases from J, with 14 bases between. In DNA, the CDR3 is TGCGCCAGCAGCCCTGACATGTTCAGCTATGGCTACACCTTC. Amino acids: CASSPDMFSYGYTF.